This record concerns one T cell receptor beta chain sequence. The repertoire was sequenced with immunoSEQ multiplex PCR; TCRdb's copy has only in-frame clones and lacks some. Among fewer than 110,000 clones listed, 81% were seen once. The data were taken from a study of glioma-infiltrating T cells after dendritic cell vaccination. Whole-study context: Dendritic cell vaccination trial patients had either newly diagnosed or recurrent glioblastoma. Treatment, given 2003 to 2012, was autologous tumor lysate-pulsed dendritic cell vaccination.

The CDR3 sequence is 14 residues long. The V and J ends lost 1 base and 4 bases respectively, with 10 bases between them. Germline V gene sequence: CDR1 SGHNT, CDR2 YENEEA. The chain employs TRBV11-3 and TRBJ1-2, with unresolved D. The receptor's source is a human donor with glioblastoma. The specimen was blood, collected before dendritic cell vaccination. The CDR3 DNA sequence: TGTGCCAGCAGCTTAGCATCAGGATCCTATGGCTACACCTTC. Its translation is CASSLASGSYGYTF. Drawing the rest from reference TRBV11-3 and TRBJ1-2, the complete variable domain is EAGVVQSPRYKIIEKKQPVAFWCNPISGHNTLYWYLQNLGQGPELLIRYENEEAVDDSQLPKDRFSAERLKGVDSTLKIQPAELGDSAVYLCASSLASGSYGYTFGSGTRLTVV.